Listed here is a single T cell receptor (beta chain). This sample was included in a study of blood T cell repertoires in COVID-19. Study information: PBMCs, B-cell-depleted T cells, or T cells provided the cDNA or gDNA that made up the material.

Participants' own reports of clinical history determined their cohort assignment. Per the original methods: Counts of nucleated cells, estimated from reference gene primer amplification, were obtained. Clones were sequenced by immunoSEQ multiplex PCR, and TCRdb holds only the in-frame ones, with some missing. The V and J calls and clone size were taken over from that table, and D and trimming were inferred from the DNA. The top ten clones hold 8.5% to 10% of a sample with about 310,000 clones, approximately 90% of them seen once. The source material was PBMCs or T cells enriched from blood (not recorded which). The sequence was obtained from a woman aged 18-29 years who had recovered from COVID-19.

The DNA for the CDR3 is TGTGCCAGCAGCTTAGGGCTCGGGGGTCGTCCGCAGTATTTT. This translates into CASSLGLGGRPQYF. This chain connects TRBV7-2 to TRBJ2-3, with a possible D match to TRBD2 (6 bases). CDR3 length: 14 residues. Germline assignment: CDR1 SGHTA and CDR2 FQGNSA. Trimming removed 1 base at V and 10 bases at J, with 15 bases between.